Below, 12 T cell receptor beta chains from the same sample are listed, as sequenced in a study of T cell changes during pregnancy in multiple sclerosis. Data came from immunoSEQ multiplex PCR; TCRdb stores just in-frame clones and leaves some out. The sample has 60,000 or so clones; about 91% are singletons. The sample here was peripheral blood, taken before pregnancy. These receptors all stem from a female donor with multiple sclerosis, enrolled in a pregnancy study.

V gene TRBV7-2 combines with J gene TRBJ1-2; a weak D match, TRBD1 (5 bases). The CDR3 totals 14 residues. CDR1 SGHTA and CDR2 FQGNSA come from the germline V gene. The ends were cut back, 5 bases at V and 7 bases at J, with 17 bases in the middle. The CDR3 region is CASSPNLGAGGYTF. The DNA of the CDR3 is TGTGCCAGCAGCCCTAACCTAGGGGCTGGTGGCTACACCTTC.

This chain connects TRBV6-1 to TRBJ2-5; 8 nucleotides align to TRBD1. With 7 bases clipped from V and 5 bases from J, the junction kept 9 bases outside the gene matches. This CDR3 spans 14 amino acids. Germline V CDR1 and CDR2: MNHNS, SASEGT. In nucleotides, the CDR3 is TGTGCCAGCATGGGGGCAGGGGGCGGGGAGACCCAGTACTTC. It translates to CASMGAGGGETQYF.

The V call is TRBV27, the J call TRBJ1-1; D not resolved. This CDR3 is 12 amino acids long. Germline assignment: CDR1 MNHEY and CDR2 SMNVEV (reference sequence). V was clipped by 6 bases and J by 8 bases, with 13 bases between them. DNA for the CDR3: TGTGCCAGCAGCCGCGGGGTGGAGGAAGCTTTCTTT. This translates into CASSRGVEEAFF.

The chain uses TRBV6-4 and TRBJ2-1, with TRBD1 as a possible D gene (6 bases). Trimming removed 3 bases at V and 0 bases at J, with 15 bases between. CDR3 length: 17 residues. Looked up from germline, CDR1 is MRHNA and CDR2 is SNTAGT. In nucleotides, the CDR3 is TGTGCCAGCAGTGATGTTGGGGGCGGTAGCTCCTACAATGAGCAGTTCTTC. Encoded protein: CASSDVGGGSSYNEQFF.

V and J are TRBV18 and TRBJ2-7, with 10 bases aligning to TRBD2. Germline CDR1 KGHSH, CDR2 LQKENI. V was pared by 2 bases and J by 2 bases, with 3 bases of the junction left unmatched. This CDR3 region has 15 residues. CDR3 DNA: TGTGCCAGCTCACCATTAAGCGGGGGGGCCTACGAGCAGTACTTC. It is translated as CASSPLSGGAYEQYF.

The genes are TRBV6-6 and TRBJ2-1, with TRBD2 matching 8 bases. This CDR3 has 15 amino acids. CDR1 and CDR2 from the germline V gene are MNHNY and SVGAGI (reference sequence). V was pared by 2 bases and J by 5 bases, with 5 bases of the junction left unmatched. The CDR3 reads CASSYAAGGNNEQFF. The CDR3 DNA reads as TGTGCCAGCAGTTACGCGGCGGGGGGAAACAATGAGCAGTTCTTC.

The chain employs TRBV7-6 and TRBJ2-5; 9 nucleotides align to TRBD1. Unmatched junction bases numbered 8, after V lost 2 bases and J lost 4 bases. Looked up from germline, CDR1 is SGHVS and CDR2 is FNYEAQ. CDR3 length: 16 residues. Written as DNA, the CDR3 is TGTGCCAGCAGCTTATCCGGGACAGGGACTTCAGAGACCCAGTACTTC. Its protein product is CASSLSGTGTSETQYF.

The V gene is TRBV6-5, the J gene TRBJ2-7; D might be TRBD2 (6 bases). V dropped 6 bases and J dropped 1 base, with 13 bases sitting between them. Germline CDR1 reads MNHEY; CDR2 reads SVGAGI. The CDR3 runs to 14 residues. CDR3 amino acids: CASRAPGASYEQYF. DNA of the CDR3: TGTGCCAGCAGAGCCCCGGGAGCTTCCTACGAGCAGTACTTC.

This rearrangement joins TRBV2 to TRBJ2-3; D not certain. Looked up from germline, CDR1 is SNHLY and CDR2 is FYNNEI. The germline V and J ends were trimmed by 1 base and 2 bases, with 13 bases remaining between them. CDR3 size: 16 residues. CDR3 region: CASSEGGVLITDTQYF. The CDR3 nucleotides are TGTGCCAGCAGTGAAGGCGGAGTCCTTATCACAGATACGCAGTATTTT.

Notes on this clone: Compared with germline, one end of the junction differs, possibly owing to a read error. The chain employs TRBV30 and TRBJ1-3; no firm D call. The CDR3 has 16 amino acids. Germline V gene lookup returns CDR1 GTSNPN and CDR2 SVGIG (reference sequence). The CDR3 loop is CARSVLGESSGNTIYF. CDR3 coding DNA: TGTGCCCGGAGTGTTTTGGGAGAGTCGTCTGGAAACACCATATATTTT.

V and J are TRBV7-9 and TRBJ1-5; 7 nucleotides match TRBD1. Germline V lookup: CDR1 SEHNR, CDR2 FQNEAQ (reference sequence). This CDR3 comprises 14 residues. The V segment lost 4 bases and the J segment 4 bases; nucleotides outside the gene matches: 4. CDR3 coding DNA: TGTGCCAGCAGCTCCTCGACAGGGAATCAGCCCCAGCATTTT. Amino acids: CASSSSTGNQPQHF.

The CDR3 DNA sequence: TGTGCCAGCAGCTTATCCGACAGAAACACTGAAGCTTTCTTT. Translation: CASSLSDRNTEAFF. V and J are TRBV7-2 and TRBJ1-1; TRBD1 might be the D (5 bases). V dropped 2 bases and J dropped 2 bases, with 9 bases sitting between them. The V gene's germline CDR1 is SGHTA and CDR2 FQGNSA. CDR3 length: 14 residues.